This T cell receptor beta chain came from a study of human T cells and chemical hapten exposure. Study background: Patients, chiefly female, had alopecia areata, totalis or universalis.

Noted time point: patch test 2, 6 weeks after DPC sensitization. Treatment: therapeutic diphenylcyclopropenone sensitization with weekly scalp DPC. This clonotype was found many times. Its specificity is not known. Using its own MiXCR run on the RACE reads, TCRdb lists one record per CDR3 protein. The sample lists roughly 150,000 distinct CDR3 sequences, 10% to 15% occurring once. Germline CDR1 is KGHSH and CDR2 is LQKENI. The CDR3 spans 14 residues. Trimming pared 1 base from V and 7 bases from J, leaving 8 bases between. General study results and limits: DPC sensitization left the count of TCRs above 1 in 1000 unchanged.

The chain joins TRBV18 to TRBJ1-6; D gene unclear. Sequencing used whole blood, obtained in connection with sensitization to the hapten diphenylcyclopropenone (DPC). The sequence was collected from a woman aged 45 to 65 with alopecia areata. Some clones in this sample may be carry-over from other donors' samples. The CDR3 loop reads CASSPQTQNSPLHF. The DNA of the CDR3 is TGTGCCAGCTCACCACAAACGCAGAATTCACCCCTCCACTTT.